This section outlines one T cell receptor (beta chain) sequence together with its context. This clonotype was counted a few times. The antigen this receptor binds is unknown. Per-nucleotide qualities are absent, and no much larger clonotype sits a single base away. Interpreted using the paper, the treatment or condition label stands for: allogeneic hematopoietic cell transplantation with graft depleted of TCRalphabeta T cells and CD19 B cells. The children who served as transplant recipients had been given grafts of TCRalphabeta/CD19-depleted allogeneic hematopoietic cells. The library was made by PCR. Data came from an Illumina HiSeq 2500. Molecular barcoding was employed in the preparation of TCR libraries, with unique molecular identifiers being used to normalize TCRbeta repertoire quantification. TCRdb applied fastp at Q25 and MiXCR to the public reads, then kept only in-frame beta chains. Rows with a matching CDR3 protein are joined into one entry that keeps the most common DNA and genes. The sample has approximately 230,000 distinct CDR3 sequences on record, under 30% of them singletons. The ten largest clones capture 4% to 6% of the sample.

The entry originates in a study of T-cell reconstitution after alpha-beta-depleted transplantation in children (dated by TCRdb to the mid-2010s). As for the study more broadly: T-cell immune reconstitution after TCRalphabeta/CD19-depleted allogeneic hematopoietic cell transplantation in children was quantitatively tracked in the study by means of TCR repertoire profiling.

The CDR3 goes from the cysteine to the phenylalanine over 17 residues. Of all the DNA, just the CDR3 is kept, 51 bases in frame from base 1. Deletion took 1 base off V and 1 base off J, with a span of 16 bases between the germline ends. From a lookup of the germline V gene, CDR1 and CDR2 are LGHNA and YNFKEQ. Points the paper makes about the study in general: In some patients, high TCRbeta diversity at day 60 was attributed to recipient T cells and intrathymic progenitors that had survived conditioning. Hyperexpanded clone frequencies declined over subsequent months; after one year, T-cell counts and TCRbeta diversity were mostly attributed to newly produced T cells. The apparently early alphabetaT-cell count recovery about two months after transplant was reportedly dependent on only several hundred rapidly expanded clones derived from non-depleted graft cells.

The clonotype comes from a female patient aged 2-15 years who had a stem cell transplant for congenital amegakaryocytic thrombocytopenia, so the T cells may come from the graft donor. The source material was PBMCs, mostly from graft donor cells, sampled 360 days after TCRalphabeta/CD19-depleted stem cell transplant. The sequence is built from TRBV4-2 and TRBJ2-5, and perhaps TRBD2 as D gene, on 6 matching bases. The nucleotide sequence reads as follows: TGTGCCAGCAGCCAAGGTGGGCGGGGAGAACTCCAAGAGACCCAGTACTTC. This is translated as CASSQGGRGELQETQYF.